One sample yielded the 21 T cell receptor beta chains listed below, sequenced in a study of T-cell reconstitution after alpha-beta-depleted transplantation in children. Unique molecular identifiers were used in preparing the TCRbeta library. MiXCR was run by TCRdb on the PCR reads, yielding one entry per CDR3 protein. The sample contains 200,000 to 300,000 distinct CDR3 sequences, 6.5% to 10% of which appear only once. Sample: PBMCs, mostly from graft donor cells, taken 180 days after TCRalphabeta/CD19-depleted stem cell transplant. These receptors were taken from a male patient under 18 who had a stem cell transplant for acute lymphoblastic leukemia, so the T cells may come from the graft donor.

This clonotype was detected many times. This chain joins TRBV20-1 and TRBJ1-5; 7 bases map to TRBD1. J gave up 6 bases and V 6 bases, and 23 bases lay outside the gene matches. Per the germline V gene, CDR1 is DFQATT and CDR2 is SNEGSKA (reference sequence). This CDR3 comprises 18 residues. CDR3 in amino acids: CSARRLDRVGAWGQPQHF. CDR3 nucleotides: TGCAGTGCAAGAAGGCTAGACAGGGTGGGAGCGTGGGGTCAGCCCCAGCATTTT.

This clonotype was seen only a few times. The chain has TRBV23-1 and TRBJ2-5, with D unresolved. TRBV23-1 is placed among ORFs of uncertain function. V was trimmed by 6 bases and J by 10 bases, leaving 15 bases between them. The CDR3 is 12 amino acids. The CDR3 DNA is TGCGCCAGCAGCCCGACATTCGTGGACCAGTACTTC. Residues: CASSPTFVDQYF.

This clonotype was counted at least ten times. V and J are TRBV7-2 and TRBJ1-2; no reliable D call. The CDR3 spans 13 residues. Germline CDR1 reads SGHTA; CDR2 reads FQGNSA. With 5 bases removed from V and 4 bases from J, the gap between germline ends came to 11 bases. The CDR3 DNA follows: TGTGCCAGCAGCGGGAGATTTTTCTATGGCTACACCTTC. It codes for CASSGRFFYGYTF.

At least ten counts were recorded for this clonotype. CDR3 in amino acids: CASSPSAGGGSYEQYF. The CDR3 DNA is TGTGCCAGCAGCCCATCCGCGGGAGGGGGCTCCTACGAGCAGTACTTC. J is TRBJ2-7 and V is TRBV7-9, with 9 bases aligning to TRBD2. V lost 5 bases to trimming and J lost 0 bases; unmatched junction nucleotides: 8. The CDR3 extends over 16 amino acids. The germline V gene encodes CDR1 SEHNR and CDR2 FQNEAQ (reference sequence).

The sample holds many counts of this clonotype. The chain has TRBV7-9 and TRBJ2-7, with D possibly being TRBD1 or TRBD2 (6 bases each). Trimming took off 1 base at V and 8 bases at J, with 9 bases between the two ends. Germline values: CDR1 SEHNR, CDR2 FQNEAQ (reference sequence). The CDR3 is 12 amino acids. The CDR3 DNA reads TGTGCCAGCAGCTTAGGAGGGGGGAAGCAGTACTTC. Residues: CASSLGGGKQYF.

This clonotype was seen many times. The chain employs TRBV20-1 and TRBJ2-7, with a possible D match to TRBD2 (6 bases). There are 13 residues in the CDR3. CDR1 is DFQATT, CDR2 SNEGSKA, per germline (reference sequence). Trimming shortened V by 5 bases and J by 2 bases, and 13 bases separated the two germline ends. The CDR3 loop reads CSAAQGLTYEQYF. The CDR3 DNA follows: TGCAGTGCTGCTCAGGGACTGACCTACGAGCAGTACTTC.

This clonotype was seen at least ten times. The chain recombines TRBV5-6 with TRBJ1-5; D is possibly TRBD1 (6 bases). The length of the CDR3 is 14 residues. Germline CDR1 is SGHDT and CDR2 is YYEEEE. V was shortened by 0 bases and J by 7 bases, with 11 bases between the two germline ends. The CDR3 is CASSLGGGHQPQHF. The CDR3 DNA is TGTGCCAGCAGCTTGGGCGGGGGGCACCAGCCCCAGCATTTT. Complete variable domain (other parts from reference TRBV5-6 and TRBJ1-5): DAGVTQSPTHLIKTRGQQVTLRCSPKSGHDTVSWYQQALGQGPQFIFQYYEEEERQRGNFPDRFSGHQFPNYSSELNVNALLLGDSALYLCASSLGGGHQPQHFGDGTRLSIL.

This clonotype was picked up many times. This sequence joins TRBV24-1 and TRBJ2-7, with D perhaps matching TRBD1 (5 bases). CDR1 and CDR2 (germline): KGHDR, SFDVKD. The CDR3 covers 13 residues. V lost 5 bases, J lost 1 base, and 8 bases lay in between. The CDR3 sequence: CATSGGSSYEQYF. Written as DNA, the CDR3 is TGTGCCACCAGTGGGGGCTCGTCCTACGAGCAGTACTTC.

This clonotype has ten or more counts. This chain joins TRBV12-3 or TRBV12-4 and TRBJ1-1; 7 bases fit TRBD1. V lost 6 bases to trimming and J lost 4 bases; unmatched junction nucleotides: 2. This CDR3 has 12 residues. The chain's CDR3 is CASRSGGTEAFF. The CDR3 DNA is TGTGCCAGCAGGTCAGGGGGCACTGAAGCTTTCTTT.

This clonotype has ten or more counts. The rearrangement joins TRBV4-2 to TRBJ2-1; 7 nucleotides agree with TRBD2. Losses at the gene ends were 4 bases for V and 0 bases for J; bases not matched to a gene: 6. The CDR3 has 16 residues. The germline V gene has CDR1 LGHNA and CDR2 YNFKEQ. The CDR3 spells CASSPLVAGSYNEQFF. As DNA, the CDR3 is TGTGCCAGCAGCCCCCTAGTAGCGGGCTCCTACAATGAGCAGTTCTTC.

This clonotype has at least ten counts. J is TRBJ2-3 and V is TRBV11-2; D is uncertain. Germline CDR1 is SGHAT and CDR2 is FQNNGV. This CDR3 comprises 17 residues. V was trimmed by 5 bases and J by 2 bases, leaving 20 bases between them. The CDR3: CASSPLQLSPSTDTQYF. In DNA, the CDR3 is TGTGCCAGCAGCCCCTTACAGCTTAGCCCGTCCACAGATACGCAGTATTTT.

There are many counts of this clonotype. The chain is built from TRBV9 and TRBJ1-2, with no clear D. The CDR3 is 13 residues long. Germline V CDR1 and CDR2: SGDLS, YYNGEE. The V end lost 1 base, the J end lost 1 base, and 5 bases lay between the germline ends. CDR3 sequence (DNA): TGTGCCAGCAGCGTACTAAATAACTATGGCTACACCTTC. This sequence encodes CASSVLNNYGYTF.

This chain connects TRBV19 to TRBJ2-2; TRBD1 or TRBD2 may be the D gene (5 bases each). Trimming left V 5 bases short and J 1 base short, with 8 bases between. This CDR3 is built from 14 residues. Looked up from germline, CDR1 is LNHDA and CDR2 is SQIVND (reference sequence). The DNA for the CDR3 is TGTGCCAGTAGTTCGGGACGGAACACCGGGGAGCTGTTTTTT. Translating gives CASSSGRNTGELFF.

This clonotype was found many times. V is TRBV5-1 and J is TRBJ2-7, with TRBD1 identical over 7 bases. The V and J ends lost 4 bases and 0 bases, in that order; junction bases with no gene match: 13. Germline loops: CDR1 SGHRS, CDR2 YFSETQ. This CDR3 spans 17 amino acids. The CDR3 protein is CASSNRGLEGSSYEQYF. The CDR3 region has the DNA TGCGCCAGCAGCAACAGGGGCCTAGAGGGTAGCTCCTACGAGCAGTACTTC.

This clonotype turned up a few times. The chain uses TRBV6-1 and TRBJ2-7, with D unresolved. The CDR3 has 13 amino acids. Germline V lookup: CDR1 MNHNS, CDR2 SASEGT. The ends were cut back, 11 bases at V and 7 bases at J, with 21 bases in the middle. CDR3 bases: TGTGCCGCACCGGGCCCCAGTCAAAAGGAGCAGTACTTC. It encodes CAAPGPSQKEQYF.

This clonotype was found many times. The J gene is TRBJ2-7, the V gene TRBV4-2; 8 bases are shared with TRBD1. The CDR3 has 16 amino acids. The germline CDR1 and CDR2 sequences are LGHNA and YNFKEQ. Unmatched junction bases numbered 9, after V lost 0 bases and J lost 5 bases. The CDR3 loop is CASSQDLRAGGNEQYF. CDR3 bases: TGTGCCAGCAGCCAAGATTTAAGGGCAGGGGGCAACGAGCAGTACTTC.

This clonotype has ten or more counts. The chain couples TRBV20-1 to TRBJ2-3, with a weak D call TRBD2 (6 bases). Germline V gives CDR1 DFQATT, CDR2 SNEGSKA (reference sequence). The CDR3 spans 13 residues. V shed 6 bases and J shed 8 bases, with 18 bases lying between them. CDR3 sequence (DNA): TGCAGTGCCACACATTACTCCGGGGGTACGCAGTATTTT. Protein: CSATHYSGGTQYF.

This clonotype was seen many times. The gene calls are TRBV7-8 and TRBJ2-6; no clear D. With 4 bases removed from V and 7 bases from J, the gap between germline ends came to 20 bases. This CDR3 is 17 amino acids long. The germline CDR1 and CDR2 sequences are SGHVS and FQNEAQ. CDR3 in DNA: TGTGCCAGCAGCTATTTCGTCCCCTCAACCATAGCCAACGTCCTGACTTTC. Protein: CASSYFVPSTIANVLTF.

This clonotype was seen many times. The chain uses TRBV14 and TRBJ2-5; D is undetermined. This CDR3 has 14 residues. Germline V gives CDR1 SGHDN, CDR2 FVKESK. Trimming took 4 bases from V and 7 from J, leaving 16 bases between them. The CDR3 nucleotides are TGTGCCAGCAGCCCGGACGGACCTCATGGGACCCAGTACTTC. It specifies CASSPDGPHGTQYF.

This clonotype came up a few times. The chain uses TRBV27 and TRBJ2-1, with TRBD2 matching over 7 bases. Trimming at V came to 4 bases and at J to 6 bases, leaving 9 bases not matched to a gene. Germline V gene data show CDR1 as MNHEY and CDR2 as SMNVEV (reference sequence). The CDR3 runs to 15 residues. This CDR3 is CASSYQGGKGNEQFF. The CDR3 nucleotides are TGTGCCAGCAGTTATCAGGGAGGGAAAGGCAATGAGCAGTTCTTC.

Ten or more counts support this clonotype. V is TRBV11-2 and J is TRBJ2-1; no definite D call. V lost 0 bases to trimming and J lost 13 bases, with 16 bases between them. This CDR3 region has 14 residues. Germline-derived CDR1 and CDR2 are SGHAT and FQNNGV. CDR3 DNA: TGTGCCAGCAGCTTAGACGGCTACCTACTGGGTCAGTTCTTC. Translating it yields CASSLDGYLLGQFF. The full variable domain, completed using reference TRBV11-2 and TRBJ2-1, is EAGVAQSPRYKIIEKRQSVAFWCNPISGHATLYWYQQILGQGPKLLIQFQNNGVVDDSQLPKDRFSAERLKGVDSTLKIQPAKLEDSAVYLCASSLDGYLLGQFFGPGTRLTVL.